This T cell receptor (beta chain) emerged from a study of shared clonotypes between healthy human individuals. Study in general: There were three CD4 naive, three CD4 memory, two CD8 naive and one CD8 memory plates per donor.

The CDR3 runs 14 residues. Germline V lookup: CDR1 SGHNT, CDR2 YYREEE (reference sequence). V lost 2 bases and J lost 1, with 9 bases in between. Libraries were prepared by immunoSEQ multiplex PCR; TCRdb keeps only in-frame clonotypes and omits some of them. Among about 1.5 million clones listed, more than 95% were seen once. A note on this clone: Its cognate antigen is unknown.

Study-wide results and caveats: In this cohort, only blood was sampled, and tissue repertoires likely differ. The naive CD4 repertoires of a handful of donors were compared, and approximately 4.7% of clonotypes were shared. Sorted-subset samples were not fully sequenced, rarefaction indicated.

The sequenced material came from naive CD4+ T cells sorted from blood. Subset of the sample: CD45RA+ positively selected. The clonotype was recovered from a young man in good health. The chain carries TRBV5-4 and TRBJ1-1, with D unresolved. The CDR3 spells CASSLRGTNTEAFF. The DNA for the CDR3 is TGTGCCAGCAGCTTACGGGGAACGAACACTGAAGCTTTCTTT.